Given below is one TCR beta chain in context. The data originate from a study of blood T cell repertoires in COVID-19. Clones were read by immunoSEQ multiplex PCR, and TCRdb kept only the in-frame ones, dropping some. This sample yields more than 300,000 clones, of which around 89% are seen a single time; 1.2% belongs to the top ten. The clonotype comes from a woman under 30 who had recovered from COVID-19. The sample taken for sequencing was PBMCs or T cells enriched from blood (not recorded which).

This chain's CDR3 is CASSSSGLAGNTQYF. The CDR3 coding sequence is TGTGCCAGCAGTTCCTCGGGACTAGCGGGGAATACGCAGTATTTT. The chain recombines TRBV28 with TRBJ2-3; 13 nucleotides line up with TRBD2. Germline trimming cut 4 bases from V and 7 bases from J; bases unmatched to any gene: 5. This CDR3 is built from 15 residues. CDR1 MDHEN and CDR2 SYDVKM come from the germline V gene.